A selection of T cell receptor beta chains follows, all from one sample in a study of Graves' ophthalmopathy and Graves' hyperthyroidism. A single record per CDR3 protein comes from TCRdb applying MiXCR to the multiplex PCR reads. The table has about 220,000 distinct CDR3 sequences, around a fifth seen once; the top ten hold 43%. Specimen: peripheral blood. The receptors come from a woman between 45 and 60 years old with Graves' ophthalmopathy. Both conserved end residues are part of each CDR3. Each record gives: J gene, V gene, D gene, clone size, CDR3 protein, CDR3 DNA. The D gene is left open where the match is weak. The size of a clone is reported for some rows only, either as once, few or many, or as a class for expanded clones.

J gene: TRBJ1-2; V gene: TRBV11-1; D gene: NA; clone size: many; CDR3 protein: CASSPGTTNYGYTF; CDR3 DNA: TGTGCCAGCAGCCCCGGGACAACTAACTATGGCTACACCTTC
J gene: TRBJ2-5; V gene: TRBV6-1; D gene: NA; clone size: NA; CDR3 protein: CASSERVWSSETQYF; CDR3 DNA: TGTGCCAGCAGTGAGAGGGTGTGGAGTTCGGAGACCCAGTACTTC
J gene: TRBJ2-7; V gene: TRBV5-6; D gene: NA; clone size: NA; CDR3 protein: CASSLDVGYEQYF; CDR3 DNA: TGTGCCAGCAGCTTGGATGTGGGCTACGAGCAGTACTTC
J gene: TRBJ2-2; V gene: TRBV11-2; D gene: NA; clone size: NA; CDR3 protein: CASSDGEGYTGELFF; CDR3 DNA: TGTGCCAGCAGCGATGGGGAAGGGTACACCGGGGAGCTGTTTTTT
J gene: TRBJ2-7; V gene: TRBV11-2; D gene: NA; clone size: many; CDR3 protein: CASAGRESSYEQYF; CDR3 DNA: TGTGCCAGCGCTGGAAGAGAGAGCTCCTACGAGCAGTACTTC
J gene: TRBJ2-5; V gene: TRBV20-1; D gene: TRBD1; clone size: many; CDR3 protein: CSARPVTGGAGETQYF; CDR3 DNA: TGCAGTGCTAGGCCCGTTACAGGGGGCGCGGGAGAGACCCAGTACTTC
J gene: TRBJ2-7; V gene: TRBV27; D gene: TRBD1; clone size: many; CDR3 protein: CASSSGGPYEQYF; CDR3 DNA: TGTGCCAGCAGCTCAGGGGGTCCCTACGAGCAGTACTTC
J gene: TRBJ1-2; V gene: TRBV9; D gene: NA; clone size: many; CDR3 protein: CASSVEGANYGYTF; CDR3 DNA: TGTGCCAGCAGCGTAGAAGGGGCTAACTATGGCTACACCTTC
J gene: TRBJ2-7; V gene: TRBV27; D gene: NA; clone size: many; CDR3 protein: CASSLTGTNEQYF; CDR3 DNA: TGTGCCAGCAGTTTAACGGGTACGAACGAGCAGTACTTC
J gene: TRBJ1-1; V gene: TRBV29-1; D gene: NA; clone size: many; CDR3 protein: CSASDREAFF; CDR3 DNA: TGCAGCGCCTCGGACCGGGAAGCTTTCTTT
J gene: TRBJ1-2; V gene: TRBV7-6; D gene: NA; clone size: many; CDR3 protein: CASSPTLRSSGDGYTF; CDR3 DNA: TGTGCCAGCAGCCCCACCTTACGGTCAAGCGGGGATGGCTACACCTTC
J gene: TRBJ2-7; V gene: TRBV5-1; D gene: TRBD2; clone size: many; CDR3 protein: CASSLGLGAHEQYF; CDR3 DNA: TGCGCCAGCAGCTTAGGACTAGGAGCCCACGAGCAGTACTTC
J gene: TRBJ1-5; V gene: TRBV9; D gene: NA; clone size: NA; CDR3 protein: CASSVGGENQPQHF; CDR3 DNA: TGTGCCAGCAGCGTGGGAGGTGAAAATCAGCCCCAGCATTTT
J gene: TRBJ2-5; V gene: TRBV20-1; D gene: TRBD2; clone size: many; CDR3 protein: CSARLLGTKQETQYF; CDR3 DNA: TGCAGTGCTAGACTCCTTGGGACTAAACAAGAGACCCAGTACTTC
J gene: TRBJ1-6; V gene: TRBV9; D gene: TRBD1; clone size: NA; CDR3 protein: CASSATGGHSPLHF; CDR3 DNA: TGTGCCAGCAGCGCCACAGGGGGCCATTCACCCCTCCACTTT
J gene: TRBJ1-1; V gene: TRBV28; D gene: NA; clone size: NA; CDR3 protein: CASSSGPFSGDTEAFF; CDR3 DNA: TGTGCCAGCAGTTCGGGACCGTTTTCAGGGGACACTGAAGCTTTCTTT
J gene: TRBJ2-2; V gene: TRBV11-2; D gene: TRBD1; clone size: NA; CDR3 protein: CASSPTGTAAGELFF; CDR3 DNA: TGTGCCAGCAGCCCCACCGGGACAGCGGCCGGGGAGCTGTTTTTT
J gene: TRBJ1-3; V gene: TRBV12-3/TRBV12-4; D gene: NA; clone size: NA; CDR3 protein: CASRAVGGNGNTIYF; CDR3 DNA: TGTGCCAGCAGGGCTGTGGGGGGCAATGGAAACACCATATATTTT
J gene: TRBJ2-2; V gene: TRBV12-3/TRBV12-4; D gene: NA; clone size: NA; CDR3 protein: CASSLGGDSHTGELFF; CDR3 DNA: TGTGCCAGCAGTTTAGGGGGGGACAGTCACACCGGGGAGCTGTTTTTT
J gene: TRBJ2-7; V gene: TRBV6-5; D gene: NA; clone size: many; CDR3 protein: CASSTRWDYEQYF; CDR3 DNA: TGTGCCAGCAGTACCCGCTGGGACTACGAGCAGTACTTC
J gene: TRBJ2-2; V gene: TRBV24-1; D gene: NA; clone size: NA; CDR3 protein: CATSDQVVYTFGSGTTGELFF; CDR3 DNA: NA
J gene: TRBJ1-5; V gene: TRBV19; D gene: NA; clone size: NA; CDR3 protein: CASTRQTYSNQPQLF; CDR3 DNA: TGTGCCAGTACCCGACAGACATATAGCAATCAGCCCCAGCTTTTT
J gene: TRBJ1-2; V gene: TRBV12-3/TRBV12-4; D gene: NA; clone size: NA; CDR3 protein: CASSQLTGNYGYTF; CDR3 DNA: TGTGCCAGCAGTCAGCTCACAGGGAACTATGGCTACACCTTC
J gene: TRBJ2-7; V gene: TRBV27; D gene: TRBD1; clone size: many; CDR3 protein: CASSSQGANYEQYF; CDR3 DNA: TGTGCCAGCAGTTCCCAGGGGGCCAACTACGAGCAGTACTTC
J gene: TRBJ2-2; V gene: TRBV19; D gene: TRBD1; clone size: few; CDR3 protein: CASTTDRGLTGELFF; CDR3 DNA: TGTGCCAGTACCACCGACAGGGGGCTCACCGGGGAGCTGTTTTTT
J gene: TRBJ2-7; V gene: TRBV6-5; D gene: NA; clone size: many; CDR3 protein: CASSLTLVYEQYF; CDR3 DNA: TGTGCCAGCAGTCTGACACTGGTCTACGAGCAGTACTTC
J gene: TRBJ1-2; V gene: TRBV2; D gene: NA; clone size: NA; CDR3 protein: CASSRSSLGYTF; CDR3 DNA: TGTGCCAGCAGTCGATCATCCCTAGGCTACACCTTC
J gene: TRBJ2-2; V gene: TRBV12-3/TRBV12-4; D gene: TRBD1; clone size: many; CDR3 protein: CASSLTQGDTGELFF; CDR3 DNA: TGTGCCAGCAGTTTAACTCAGGGGGACACCGGGGAGCTGTTTTTT
J gene: TRBJ2-5; V gene: TRBV28; D gene: TRBD1; clone size: NA; CDR3 protein: CASSNPDRGEETQYF; CDR3 DNA: TGTGCCAGCAGTAACCCGGACAGGGGTGAGGAGACCCAGTACTTC
J gene: TRBJ2-7; V gene: TRBV7-3; D gene: NA; clone size: few; CDR3 protein: CASSFTIGSSYEQCF; CDR3 DNA: TGTGCCAGCAGCTTTACTATCGGGAGCTCCTACGAGCAGTGCTTC
J gene: TRBJ2-7; V gene: TRBV11-2; D gene: TRBD1; clone size: many; CDR3 protein: CASSLGTGEYEQYF; CDR3 DNA: TGTGCCAGCAGCTTGGGGACAGGGGAATACGAGCAGTACTTC
J gene: TRBJ2-7; V gene: TRBV6-1; D gene: NA; clone size: many; CDR3 protein: CASRNGAEQYF; CDR3 DNA: TGTGCCAGCAGGAACGGGGCCGAGCAGTACTTC
J gene: TRBJ2-1; V gene: TRBV12-3/TRBV12-4; D gene: TRBD2; clone size: many; CDR3 protein: CASSPIFAGVSNEQFF; CDR3 DNA: TGTGCCAGCAGTCCTATCTTTGCGGGAGTGAGCAATGAGCAGTTCTTC
J gene: TRBJ2-7; V gene: TRBV12-3/TRBV12-4; D gene: TRBD1; clone size: many; CDR3 protein: CASSFTADRGYEQYF; CDR3 DNA: TGTGCCAGCAGTTTTACCGCCGACAGGGGGTACGAGCAGTACTTC
J gene: TRBJ2-2; V gene: TRBV20-1; D gene: NA; clone size: many; CDR3 protein: CSARDEAGGELFF; CDR3 DNA: TGCAGTGCCCGGGACGAAGCTGGCGGGGAGCTGTTTTTT
J gene: TRBJ2-5; V gene: TRBV11-2; D gene: TRBD2; clone size: many; CDR3 protein: CASSPGLAGDQETQYF; CDR3 DNA: TGTGCCAGCAGCCCAGGACTAGCAGGGGACCAAGAGACCCAGTACTTC
J gene: TRBJ2-7; V gene: TRBV19; D gene: TRBD1; clone size: many; CDR3 protein: CASSTKRQGEQYF; CDR3 DNA: TGTGCCAGTAGTACTAAGCGACAGGGCGAGCAGTACTTC
J gene: TRBJ2-5; V gene: TRBV12-3/TRBV12-4; D gene: NA; clone size: many; CDR3 protein: CASSFRTGGETQYF; CDR3 DNA: TGTGCCAGCAGTTTCCGGACTGGGGGAGAGACCCAGTACTTC
J gene: TRBJ1-3; V gene: TRBV24-1; D gene: NA; clone size: NA; CDR3 protein: CANMDSADTIYF; CDR3 DNA: TGTGCCAATATGGACAGTGCAGACACCATATATTTT
J gene: TRBJ1-1; V gene: TRBV20-1; D gene: NA; clone size: many; CDR3 protein: CSALRGTTEAFF; CDR3 DNA: TGCAGTGCCCTTCGAGGTACCACTGAAGCTTTCTTT
J gene: TRBJ2-7; V gene: TRBV20-1; D gene: TRBD2; clone size: many; CDR3 protein: CSAMTSGAYEQYF; CDR3 DNA: TGCAGTGCTATGACTAGCGGGGCCTACGAGCAGTACTTC
J gene: TRBJ2-2; V gene: TRBV19; D gene: TRBD2; clone size: NA; CDR3 protein: CASSIKSFLAGGNTGELFF; CDR3 DNA: TGTGCCAGTAGTATCAAATCCTTCCTAGCGGGAGGTAACACCGGGGAGCTGTTTTTT
J gene: TRBJ2-2; V gene: TRBV12-3/TRBV12-4; D gene: TRBD2; clone size: few; CDR3 protein: CASSFQGSGRGGELFF; CDR3 DNA: TGTGCCAGCAGTTTCCAGGGTAGCGGGAGAGGTGGGGAGCTGTTTTTT
J gene: TRBJ2-3; V gene: TRBV6-1; D gene: TRBD2; clone size: many; CDR3 protein: CASSEAEREISTDTQYF; CDR3 DNA: TGTGCCAGCAGTGAAGCAGAGCGGGAGATTAGCACAGATACGCAGTATTTT
J gene: TRBJ2-7; V gene: TRBV12-3/TRBV12-4; D gene: TRBD2; clone size: many; CDR3 protein: CASSLEDGRVNEQYF; CDR3 DNA: TGTGCCAGCAGTTTAGAGGACGGGAGGGTGAACGAGCAGTACTTC
J gene: TRBJ2-7; V gene: TRBV6-2/TRBV6-3; D gene: NA; clone size: NA; CDR3 protein: CASSNAGQGKEQYF; CDR3 DNA: TGTGCCAGCAGCAACGCAGGGCAGGGTAAAGAGCAGTACTTC
J gene: TRBJ1-2; V gene: TRBV2; D gene: NA; clone size: many; CDR3 protein: CARGDYGYTF; CDR3 DNA: TGTGCCAGAGGGGACTATGGCTACACCTTC
J gene: TRBJ1-5; V gene: TRBV6-2/TRBV6-3; D gene: NA; clone size: NA; CDR3 protein: CASSYSGLGNNQPQHF; CDR3 DNA: TGTGCCAGCAGTTACTCAGGCCTAGGTAACAATCAGCCCCAGCATTTT
J gene: TRBJ1-6; V gene: TRBV20-1; D gene: NA; clone size: NA; CDR3 protein: CSASLQGGTSPLHF; CDR3 DNA: TGCAGTGCTAGTTTACAGGGAGGGACTTCACCCCTCCACTTT
J gene: TRBJ2-6; V gene: TRBV11-2; D gene: TRBD1; clone size: few; CDR3 protein: CASSFGRAGGNSGANVLTF; CDR3 DNA: TGTGCCAGCAGCTTCGGCAGGGCAGGGGGCAACTCTGGGGCCAACGTCCTGACTTTC